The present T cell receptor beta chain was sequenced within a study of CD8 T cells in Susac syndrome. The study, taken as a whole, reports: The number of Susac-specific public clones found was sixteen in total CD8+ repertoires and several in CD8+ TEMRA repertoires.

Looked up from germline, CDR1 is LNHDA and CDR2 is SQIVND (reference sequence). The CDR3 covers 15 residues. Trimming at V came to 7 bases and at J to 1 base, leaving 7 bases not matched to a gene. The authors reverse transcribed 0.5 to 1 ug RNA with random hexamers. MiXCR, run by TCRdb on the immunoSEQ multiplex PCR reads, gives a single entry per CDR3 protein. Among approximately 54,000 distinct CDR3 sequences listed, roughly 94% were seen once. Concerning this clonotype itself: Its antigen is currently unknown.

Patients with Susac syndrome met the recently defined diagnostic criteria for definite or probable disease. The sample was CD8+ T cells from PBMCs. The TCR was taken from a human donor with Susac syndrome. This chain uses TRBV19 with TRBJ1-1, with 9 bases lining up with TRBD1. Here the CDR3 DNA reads TGTGCCAGTACCTTAGGGACAGGGACGAACACTGAAGCTTTCTTT. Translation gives CASTLGTGTNTEAFF.